This TCR beta chain was obtained from a study of cytomegalovirus exposure and HLA in healthy donors. The protocol was immunoSEQ multiplex PCR, while the TCRdb copy is restricted to in-frame clones and leaves out a portion. The sample has around 150,000 clones, 88% seen once; the top ten hold about 2.7%. The CDR3 runs 11 residues. The V end lost 6 bases, the J end lost 11 bases, and 16 bases lay between the germline ends. Germline-derived CDR1 and CDR2 are DFQATT and SNEGSKA (reference sequence). The sequencing sample was made of PBMCs. The receptor's source is a man younger than 30 in good health and CMV-seronegative. The chain employs TRBV20-1 and TRBJ1-1, with a possible D match to TRBD1 (6 bases). The DNA of the CDR3 is TGCAGTGCGAAGAGGGGGATCGAGGCTTTCTTT. Translated, it gives CSAKRGIEAFF.